The subject of this entry is one T cell receptor (beta chain). Its antigen is unknown. The CDR3 is 15 amino acids. Germline loops: CDR1 GTSNPN, CDR2 SVGIG (reference sequence). Deletions cut 1 base from V and 1 base from J, with 11 bases between. Profiled with immunoSEQ multiplex PCR; TCRdb holds only in-frame clones, not every one. The sample yields 100,000 to 150,000 clones, approximately 91% seen once. The data are from a study of T cell responses to AZD1222 COVID-19 vaccine. Study outcomes and limitations: Vaccine-associated CD4 TCRs spanned spike, dominant at 160-218 and 743-854.

The receptor comes from an adult who received the AZD1222 COVID-19 vaccine. Sequenced material: peripheral blood, taken 28 days after the second AZD1222 dose. The chain combines TRBV30 with TRBJ1-3; D is ambiguous. CDR3: CAWSASLWSGNTIYF. CDR3 in DNA: TGTGCCTGGAGTGCCTCCCTTTGGTCTGGAAACACCATATATTTT.